Below are 14 T cell receptor beta chains sequenced from a single sample in a study of identical twins. Using its own MiXCR run on the 5' RACE reads, TCRdb lists one record per CDR3 protein. This sample has under 350,000 distinct CDR3 sequences, with 7.5% to 9.5% found just once. This same sample was also taken into another study, of yellow fever vaccine responses in identical twins.

The sequencing input was CD8+ T cells sorted from blood. Source of these receptors: a woman aged 18-35 years in good health.

This clonotype was observed a few times. V and J are TRBV5-1 and TRBJ2-7; 10 bases match TRBD1. The V gene end was trimmed by 4 bases and the J gene end by 4 bases; junction bases not matched to a gene: 5. Germline V gene sequence: CDR1 SGHRS, CDR2 YFSETQ. This CDR3 has 14 residues. The CDR3 loop is CASSGDRGRYEQYF. CDR3 nucleotide sequence: TGCGCCAGCAGCGGGGACAGGGGCAGGTACGAGCAGTACTTC.

This clonotype has a handful of counts. The rearrangement links TRBV4-3 to TRBJ2-5; 8 nucleotides align to TRBD2. The CDR3 is 17 amino acids. V lost 2 bases and J lost 6; bases outside the gene matches: 14. CDR1 is LGHNA and CDR2 is YSLEER in the germline V gene. CDR3 DNA: TGCGCCAGCAGCCAACTCCTTAGCGGGAATGGGGTAAAGACCCAGTACTTC. This sequence encodes CASSQLLSGNGVKTQYF.

This clonotype was seen repeatedly, ten times or more. V usage is TRBV28 and J usage is TRBJ1-4; D gene uncertain. The CDR3 covers 15 residues. With 4 bases removed from V and 0 bases from J, the gap between germline ends came to 9 bases. Germline CDR1 reads MDHEN; CDR2 reads SYDVKM. Here the CDR3 DNA reads TGTGCCAGCAGTTGGACGGAGACAACTAATGAAAAACTGTTTTTT. Residues: CASSWTETTNEKLFF.

The sample holds many counts of this clonotype. This sequence joins TRBV30 and TRBJ2-2; a possible D gene is TRBD1 (6 bases). Trimming took 5 bases from V and 4 from J, leaving 11 bases between them. Germline CDR1 and CDR2: GTSNPN and SVGIG (reference sequence). The CDR3 runs to 13 residues. CDR3 sequence (DNA): TGTGCCTGGGGTACAGGGATCACCGGGGAGCTGTTTTTT. Translated: CAWGTGITGELFF.

The chain recombines TRBV6-6 with TRBJ2-7; TRBD1 agrees at 8 bases. The CDR3 runs 12 residues. The germline V gene encodes CDR1 MNHNY and CDR2 SVGAGI (reference sequence). Unmatched junction bases numbered 4, after V lost 7 bases and J lost 5 bases. In nucleotides, the CDR3 is TGTGCCAGCAATTCACAGGGGGACGAGCAGTACTTC. Amino acids: CASNSQGDEQYF.

This clonotype appeared many times. This chain connects TRBV10-3 to TRBJ2-7; 8 bases line up with TRBD2. Germline trimming cut 6 bases from V and 2 bases from J; bases unmatched to any gene: 6. Germline V gene data show CDR1 as ENHRY and CDR2 as SYGVKD. This CDR3 is 14 amino acids long. The CDR3, as DNA: TGTGCCATCAGCGATAGCGGGATGGCCTACGAGCAGTACTTC. Translated: CAISDSGMAYEQYF.

The table lists this clonotype with a few counts. V usage is TRBV7-9 and J usage is TRBJ2-1; 10 nucleotides match TRBD2. The CDR3 sequence is 15 residues long. Losses at the gene ends were 2 bases for V and 8 bases for J; bases not matched to a gene: 6. CDR1 and CDR2 from the germline V gene are SEHNR and FQNEAQ (reference sequence). CDR3 protein: CASSLLAGDPDEQFF. CDR3 nucleotide sequence: TGTGCCAGCAGCTTACTAGCGGGAGATCCGGATGAGCAGTTCTTC.

Ten or more counts support this clonotype. The DNA of the CDR3 is TGTGCCAGCAGCTTAGAGCCTCCCGGGAATGAAAAACTGTTTTTT. Translating gives CASSLEPPGNEKLFF. This chain joins TRBV7-2 and TRBJ1-4; no reliable D call. Trimming stripped 1 base from V and 5 bases from J, with 11 bases between. This CDR3 comprises 15 residues. CDR1 is SGHTA and CDR2 is FQGNSA in the germline V gene.

This clonotype was seen more than once but under ten times. The chain recombines TRBV4-1 with TRBJ2-5; D might be TRBD2 (6 bases). V lost 3 bases and J lost 3, with 17 bases in between. Looked up from germline, CDR1 is MGHRA and CDR2 is YSYEKL. The CDR3 sequence is 16 residues long. This CDR3 reads CASSHPMTRAEETQYF. CDR3 sequence (DNA): TGCGCCAGCAGCCACCCCATGACTAGGGCTGAAGAGACCCAGTACTTC.

The table lists this clonotype with many counts. The chain carries TRBV28 and TRBJ1-6; 7 nucleotides align to TRBD1. CDR3 length equals 15 residues. Germline CDR1 and CDR2: MDHEN and SYDVKM. Unmatched junction bases numbered 12, after V lost 8 bases and J lost 8 bases. The CDR3 is CASRFRGQEDSPLHF. CDR3 sequence (DNA): TGTGCCAGCCGATTCCGAGGACAGGAGGATTCACCCCTCCACTTT. Together with reference TRBV28 and TRBJ1-6, the CDR3 gives the full variable domain: DVKVTQSSRYLVKRTGEKVFLECVQDMDHENMFWYRQDPGLGLRLIYFSYDVKMKEKGDIPEGYSVSREKKERFSLILESASTNQTSMYLCASRFRGQEDSPLHFGNGTRLTVT.

A few counts support this clonotype. The rearrangement links TRBV4-1 to TRBJ1-5; maybe TRBD1 (5 bases). Germline V gene lookup returns CDR1 MGHRA and CDR2 YSYEKL. With 3 bases removed from V and 7 bases from J, the gap between germline ends came to 16 bases. CDR3 size: 15 residues. CDR3 region: CASSQEQAPGQPQHF. The CDR3 DNA reads TGCGCCAGCAGCCAGGAACAGGCCCCCGGGCAGCCCCAGCATTTT.

The rearrangement links TRBV19 to TRBJ2-1, with TRBD2 matching 9 bases. Germline CDR1 and CDR2: LNHDA and SQIVND (reference sequence). V gave up 1 base and J gave up 8 bases; unmatched junction bases: 6. This CDR3 is built from 15 residues. DNA for the CDR3: TGTGCCAGTAGTATAGCTAGCGGGGAATACTATGAGCAGTTCTTC. This sequence encodes CASSIASGEYYEQFF.

This clonotype was seen a handful of times. V is TRBV20-1 and J is TRBJ2-7; possible D gene TRBD2, 6 bases. V lost 0 bases and J 7 bases, leaving 19 bases between the germline ends. The CDR3 sequence is 15 residues long. CDR1 and CDR2 from the germline V gene are DFQATT and SNEGSKA (reference sequence). CDR3 nucleotide sequence: TGCAGTGCTAGAGATCTGCGGGGAACCCCTTGGGAGCAGTACTTC. Its translation: CSARDLRGTPWEQYF.

V usage is TRBV11-2 and J usage is TRBJ1-2; D is unresolved. V shed 2 bases and J shed 5 bases, with 18 bases lying between them. This CDR3 is 16 amino acids long. CDR1 is SGHAT and CDR2 is FQNNGV in the germline V gene. Here the CDR3 reads CASSLTASIPIYGYTF. CDR3 bases: TGTGCCAGCAGCTTAACCGCGTCAATCCCCATTTATGGCTACACCTTC.